This T cell receptor (beta chain) was sequenced for a study of T cell changes during pregnancy in multiple sclerosis. Clones were sequenced by immunoSEQ multiplex PCR, and TCRdb holds only the in-frame ones, with some missing. In the table there are 90,000 to 95,000 clones, approximately 90% of which are singletons. Germline-derived CDR1 and CDR2 are MDHEN and SYDVKM. Germline trimming cut 3 bases from V and 7 bases from J; bases unmatched to any gene: 4. The CDR3 is 13 residues long. Sequenced here: peripheral blood, sampled before pregnancy. The sequence came from a female donor with multiple sclerosis, enrolled in a pregnancy study. The chain joins TRBV28 to TRBJ2-7, with 9 bases matching TRBD1. The CDR3 DNA is TGTGCCAGCAGTTTGGACAGGGGAAGGGAGCAGTACTTC. It translates to CASSLDRGREQYF.